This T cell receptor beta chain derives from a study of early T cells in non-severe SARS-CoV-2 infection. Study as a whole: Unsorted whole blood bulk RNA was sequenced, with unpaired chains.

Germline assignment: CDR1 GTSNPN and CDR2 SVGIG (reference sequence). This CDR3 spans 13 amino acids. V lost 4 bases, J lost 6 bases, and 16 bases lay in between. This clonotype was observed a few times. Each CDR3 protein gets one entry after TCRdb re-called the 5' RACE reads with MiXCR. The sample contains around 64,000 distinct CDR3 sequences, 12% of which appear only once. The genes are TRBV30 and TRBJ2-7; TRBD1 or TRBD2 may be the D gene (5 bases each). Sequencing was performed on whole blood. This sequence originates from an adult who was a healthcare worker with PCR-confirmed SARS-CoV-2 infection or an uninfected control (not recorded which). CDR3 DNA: TGTGCCTGGAAAAGGGACCCCCCAGGCGAGCAGTACTTC. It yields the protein CAWKRDPPGEQYF.